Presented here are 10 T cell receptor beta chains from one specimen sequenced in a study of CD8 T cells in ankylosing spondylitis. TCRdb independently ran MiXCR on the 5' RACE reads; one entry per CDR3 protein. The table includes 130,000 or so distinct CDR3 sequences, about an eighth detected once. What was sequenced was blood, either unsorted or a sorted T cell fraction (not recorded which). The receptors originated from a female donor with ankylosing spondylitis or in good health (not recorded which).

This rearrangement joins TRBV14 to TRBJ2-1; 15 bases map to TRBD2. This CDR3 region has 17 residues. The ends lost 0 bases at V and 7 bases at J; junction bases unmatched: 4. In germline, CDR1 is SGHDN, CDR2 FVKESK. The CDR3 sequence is CASSQDAGTSGRNEQFF. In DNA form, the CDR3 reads TGTGCCAGCAGCCAAGATGCGGGGACTAGCGGGAGGAATGAGCAGTTCTTC.

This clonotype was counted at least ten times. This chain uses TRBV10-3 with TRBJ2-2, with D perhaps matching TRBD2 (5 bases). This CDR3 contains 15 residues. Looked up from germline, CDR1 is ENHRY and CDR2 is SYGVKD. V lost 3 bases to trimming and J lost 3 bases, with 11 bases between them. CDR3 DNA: TGTGCCATCAGTGAACGGCTAGCAGACACCGGGGAGCTGTTTTTT. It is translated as CAISERLADTGELFF.

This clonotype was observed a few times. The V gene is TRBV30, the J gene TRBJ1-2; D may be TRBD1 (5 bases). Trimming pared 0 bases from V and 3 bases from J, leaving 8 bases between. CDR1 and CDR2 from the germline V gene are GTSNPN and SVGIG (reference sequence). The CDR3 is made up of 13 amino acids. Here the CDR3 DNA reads TGTGCCTGGAGTGTCGCAGGGTACTATGGCTACACCTTC. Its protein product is CAWSVAGYYGYTF.

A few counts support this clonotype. In DNA form, the CDR3 reads TGTGCCAGCAGTGACCGGTTGGGGGAGCAGTACTTC. This codes for CASSDRLGEQYF. The chain carries TRBV25-1 and TRBJ2-7; no clear D gene. V lost 3 bases to trimming and J lost 7 bases, with 10 bases between them. Germline CDR1 and CDR2: MGHDK and SYGVNS. This CDR3 comprises 12 residues.

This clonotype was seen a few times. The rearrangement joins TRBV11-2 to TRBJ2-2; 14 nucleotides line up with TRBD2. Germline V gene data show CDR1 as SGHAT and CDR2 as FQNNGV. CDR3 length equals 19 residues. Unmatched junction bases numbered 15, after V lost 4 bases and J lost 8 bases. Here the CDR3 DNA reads TGTGCCAGCAGCTCGAGACTAGCGGGAGGGCTGGGTACACCGGGGGAGCTGTTTTTT. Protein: CASSSRLAGGLGTPGELFF.

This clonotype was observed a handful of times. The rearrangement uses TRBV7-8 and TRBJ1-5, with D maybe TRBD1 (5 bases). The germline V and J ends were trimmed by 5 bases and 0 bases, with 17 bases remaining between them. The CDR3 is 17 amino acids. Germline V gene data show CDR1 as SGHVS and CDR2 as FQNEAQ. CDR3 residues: CASSPRSGGGSNQPQHF. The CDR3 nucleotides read TGTGCCAGCAGCCCCAGGAGTGGTGGGGGTAGCAATCAGCCCCAGCATTTT.

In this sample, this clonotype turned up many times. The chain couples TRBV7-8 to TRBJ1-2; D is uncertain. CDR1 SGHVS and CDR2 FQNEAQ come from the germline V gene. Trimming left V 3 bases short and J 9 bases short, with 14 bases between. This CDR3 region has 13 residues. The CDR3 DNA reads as TGTGCCAGCAGCTTCACGGCCCGCGGGAGCTACACCTTC. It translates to CASSFTARGSYTF.

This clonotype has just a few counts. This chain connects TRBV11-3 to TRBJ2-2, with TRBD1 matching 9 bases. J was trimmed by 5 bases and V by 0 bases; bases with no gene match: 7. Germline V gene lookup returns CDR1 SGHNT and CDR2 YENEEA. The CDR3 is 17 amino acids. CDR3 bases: TGTGCCAGCAGCTTAGACCACGGGACAGGGAGTACCGGGGAGCTGTTTTTT. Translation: CASSLDHGTGSTGELFF.

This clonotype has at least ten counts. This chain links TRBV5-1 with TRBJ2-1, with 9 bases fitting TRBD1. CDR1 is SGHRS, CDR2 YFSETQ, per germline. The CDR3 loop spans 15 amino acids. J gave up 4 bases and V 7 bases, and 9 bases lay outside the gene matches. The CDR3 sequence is CASPFRDRVYNEQFF. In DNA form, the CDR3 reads TGCGCCAGCCCCTTTCGGGACAGGGTGTACAATGAGCAGTTCTTC. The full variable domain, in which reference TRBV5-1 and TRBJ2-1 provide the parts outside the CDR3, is KAGVTQTPRYLIKTRGQQVTLSCSPISGHRSVSWYQQTPGQGLQFLFEYFSETQRNKGNFPGRFSGRQFSNSRSEMNVSTLELGDSALYLCASPFRDRVYNEQFFGPGTRLTVL.

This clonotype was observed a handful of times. Here the CDR3 DNA reads TGTGCCAGCACCTCGAGGGGGGACGGTGCAGATACGCAGTATTTT. Protein sequence: CASTSRGDGADTQYF. The J gene is TRBJ2-3, the V gene TRBV11-3; D tentatively reads TRBD1 or TRBD2 (6 bases each). This CDR3 has 15 residues. The germline V gene has CDR1 SGHNT and CDR2 YENEEA. V lost 7 bases to trimming and J lost 4 bases, with 18 bases between them.